Following are 21 T cell receptor beta chains from one sample sequenced in a study of CD8 T cells in Susac syndrome. Random hexamers were used to reverse transcribe the RNA input (0.5 to 1 ug). TCRdb recomputed calls from the immunoSEQ multiplex PCR reads with MiXCR, one row per CDR3 protein. The repertoire holds about 400,000 distinct CDR3 sequences, about 85% seen once, with around 0.12% in the top ten. The sample was CD8+ T cells from PBMCs. The receptors derive from a human donor with multiple sclerosis.

V usage is TRBV2 and J usage is TRBJ2-5, with D perhaps matching TRBD1 (5 bases). CDR1 is SNHLY, CDR2 FYNNEI, per germline. V dropped 4 bases and J dropped 0 bases, with 9 bases sitting between them. There are 14 residues in the CDR3. In DNA form, the CDR3 reads TGTGCCAGCAGTGGGACAACCTACCAAGAGACCCAGTACTTC. Its translation is CASSGTTYQETQYF.

The chain employs TRBV6-1 and TRBJ2-7; D possibly corresponds to TRBD2 (5 bases). The CDR3 is 14 residues long. Trimming cost V 3 bases and J 3 bases, with 12 bases left between them. Per germline, CDR1 MNHNS and CDR2 SASEGT. In DNA, the CDR3 is TGTGCCAGCAGTGATCCGGGAAATAACTACGAGCAGTACTTC. It specifies CASSDPGNNYEQYF.

This chain's CDR3 is CASSFWPNTGELFF. CDR3 bases: TGTGCCAGCAGTTTTTGGCCAAACACCGGGGAGCTGTTTTTT. This chain links TRBV28 with TRBJ2-2, with no clear D. The CDR3 runs 14 residues. The V gene lost 3 bases and the J gene lost 2 bases, with 7 bases spanning the gap. Germline lookup yields CDR1 MDHEN and CDR2 SYDVKM.

The chain links TRBV20-1 to TRBJ2-7, with D perhaps matching TRBD1 (6 bases). Trimming removed 7 bases from V and 7 bases from J, with 26 bases in between. The CDR3 contains 15 residues. Germline CDR1 and CDR2: DFQATT and SNEGSKA (reference sequence). The CDR3: CSGKERDTGSAEQYF. CDR3 bases: TGCAGTGGAAAGGAGAGGGACACGGGGTCAGCGGAGCAGTACTTC.

V gene TRBV3-1 combines with J gene TRBJ2-1; D perhaps matches TRBD2 (5 bases). V was clipped by 0 bases and J by 1 base, with 10 bases between them. Germline values: CDR1 LGHDT, CDR2 YNNKEL (reference sequence). The CDR3 covers 16 residues. Here the CDR3 DNA reads TGTGCCAGCAGCCAAGAAATCAAGCGGTCCTACAATGAGCAGTTCTTC. Translation gives CASSQEIKRSYNEQFF.

This clonotype was found a few times. The chain joins TRBV6-5 to TRBJ2-3; no definite D call. The V end was cut by 0 bases, the J end by 5 bases, with 6 bases between. Per germline, CDR1 MNHEY and CDR2 SVGAGI. The CDR3 runs 13 residues. The CDR3 nucleotides read TGTGCCAGCAGTTACTCTCTCCGAGATACGCAGTATTTT. Translating it yields CASSYSLRDTQYF.

The CDR3 sequence is CASCLGGTYNEQFF. CDR3 DNA sequence: TGTGCCAGCTGCTTGGGGGGTACGTACAATGAGCAGTTCTTC. V usage is TRBV6-5 and J usage is TRBJ2-1; the D gene is possibly TRBD2 (6 bases). CDR1 MNHEY and CDR2 SVGAGI come from the germline V gene. The V end was cut by 8 bases, the J end by 4 bases, with 15 bases between. The CDR3 loop spans 14 amino acids.

The gene calls are TRBV2 and TRBJ2-7; D could derive from TRBD1 or TRBD2 (5 bases each). V was trimmed by 2 bases and J by 3 bases, leaving 11 bases between them. The CDR3 is made up of 14 amino acids. CDR1 is SNHLY, CDR2 FYNNEI, per germline. CDR3 nucleotides: TGTGCCAGCAGTGAATCGGGGCCGAACTACGAGCAGTACTTC. Amino acids: CASSESGPNYEQYF.

The chain uses TRBV5-5 and TRBJ1-6, with 7 bases lining up with TRBD1. CDR1 and CDR2 (germline): SGHKS, YYEKEE (reference sequence). Germline trimming cut 0 bases from V and 5 bases from J; bases unmatched to any gene: 14. This CDR3 is 19 amino acids long. CDR3 coding DNA: TGTGCCAGCAGCTTGGAGTGGACAGGAGTGTGGGGGAATAATTCACCCCTCCACTTT. Its translation: CASSLEWTGVWGNNSPLHF.

J is TRBJ2-5 and V is TRBV4-1; no clear D gene. The CDR3 sequence is 13 residues long. The V gene's germline CDR1 is MGHRA and CDR2 YSYEKL. V lost 0 bases, J lost 0 bases, and 2 bases lay in between. DNA for the CDR3: TGCGCCAGCAGCCAAGACAACCAAGAGACCCAGTACTTC. Translating gives CASSQDNQETQYF.

V usage is TRBV27 and J usage is TRBJ2-3, with a weak D call TRBD1 (6 bases). The CDR3 sequence is 13 residues long. Trimming shortened V by 3 bases and J by 5 bases, and 9 bases separated the two germline ends. Per germline, CDR1 MNHEY and CDR2 SMNVEV (reference sequence). In DNA, the CDR3 is TGTGCCAGCAGTTTCCGAGGGGGAGATACGCAGTATTTT. Translated: CASSFRGGDTQYF.

On this clonotype itself: One end of the junction does not line up with germline, which may come from a read error. Written as DNA, the CDR3 is TGTGTCAGCAGCGTGATGTCAGGGGTTGAAGCTTTCTTT. Encoded protein: CVSSVMSGVEAFF. The chain carries TRBV9 and TRBJ1-1; D is perhaps TRBD1 (6 bases). In germline, CDR1 is SGDLS, CDR2 YYNGEE. The CDR3 has 13 amino acids.

The chain recombines TRBV5-4 with TRBJ2-1; 8 nucleotides line up with TRBD2. The CDR3 contains 15 residues. Per the germline V gene, CDR1 is SGHNT and CDR2 is YYREEE (reference sequence). V lost 4 bases and J lost 5; bases outside the gene matches: 8. CDR3 nucleotide sequence: TGTGCCAGCAGCGGACGGGAGGGGGGGGACAATGAGCAGTTCTTC. Protein sequence: CASSGREGGDNEQFF.

The chain links TRBV19 to TRBJ2-1, with TRBD2 matching over 15 bases. Germline-derived CDR1 and CDR2 are LNHDA and SQIVND (reference sequence). V dropped 5 bases and J dropped 12; count of bases not matched to a gene: 2. This CDR3 spans 13 amino acids. CDR3 bases: TGTGCCAGTAGTTTGGGACTAGCGGGGGGGCAGTTCTTC. This translates into CASSLGLAGGQFF.

This chain connects TRBV20-1 to TRBJ2-1; no clear D gene. Trimming left V 2 bases short and J 8 bases short, with 7 bases between. The germline V gene has CDR1 DFQATT and CDR2 SNEGSKA (reference sequence). The CDR3 contains 11 residues. CDR3 nucleotides: TGCAGTGCTAGATCCCGCCATGAGCAGTTCTTC. Its protein is CSARSRHEQFF.

J is TRBJ2-5 and V is TRBV28; 8 nucleotides align to TRBD2. Germline values: CDR1 MDHEN, CDR2 SYDVKM. CDR3 length equals 16 residues. Trimming took 4 bases from V and 4 from J; bases not matched to a gene: 11. The CDR3 DNA reads as TGTGCCAGCAGTTACCCCCAGCGGGAGTTCCGAGAGACCCAGTACTTC. Translated, it gives CASSYPQREFRETQYF.

V gene TRBV30 combines with J gene TRBJ2-5; 7 bases line up with TRBD2. The trim removed 0 bases at V and 3 bases at J, leaving 10 bases unmatched. CDR1 and CDR2 from the germline V gene are GTSNPN and SVGIG (reference sequence). This CDR3 region has 16 residues. The CDR3 region has the DNA TGTGCCTGGAGTGTACAAGCGGGGCTACCCGAAGAGACCCAGTACTTC. Its translation is CAWSVQAGLPEETQYF. Complete variable domain (other parts from reference TRBV30 and TRBJ2-5): SQTIHQWPATLVQPVGSPLSLECTVEGTSNPNLYWYRQAAGRGLQLLFYSVGIGQISSEVPQNLSASRPQDRQFILSSKKLLLSDSGFYLCAWSVQAGLPEETQYFGPGTRLLVL.

V and J are TRBV29-1 and TRBJ1-1, with D unresolved. This CDR3 has 12 residues. Germline V gene lookup returns CDR1 SQVTM and CDR2 ANQGSEA. V shed 4 bases and J shed 0 bases, with 6 bases lying between them. The CDR3 protein is CSVVSLNTEAFF. The CDR3 coding sequence is TGCAGCGTTGTGTCCCTGAACACTGAAGCTTTCTTT.

This chain uses TRBV20-1 with TRBJ2-7; D uncertain. CDR3 length: 16 amino acids. Germline values: CDR1 DFQATT, CDR2 SNEGSKA (reference sequence). V lost 0 bases, J lost 2 bases, and 17 bases lay in between. CDR3 sequence reads: CSARDLRFSDPYEQYF. The CDR3 DNA reads as TGCAGTGCTAGAGACCTTCGCTTCTCCGACCCCTACGAGCAGTACTTC.

This chain links TRBV13 with TRBJ1-1, with D perhaps matching TRBD1 (6 bases). This CDR3 contains 14 residues. Trimming took off 4 bases at V and 6 bases at J, with 15 bases between the two ends. Germline lookup yields CDR1 PRHDT and CDR2 FYEKMQ (reference sequence). The CDR3 DNA is TGTGCCAGCAGCTCAAACCAACAGGGCCCTGAAGCTTTCTTT. Its translation is CASSSNQQGPEAFF.

The V gene is TRBV15, the J gene TRBJ2-7; perhaps TRBD1 as D (6 bases). V lost 0 bases to trimming and J lost 0 bases, with 9 bases between them. The length of the CDR3 is 15 residues. Germline CDR1 LNHNV, CDR2 YYDKDF (reference sequence). DNA of the CDR3: TGTGCCACCAGCAGAGATGAGGACAGCTCCTACGAGCAGTACTTC. Encoded protein: CATSRDEDSSYEQYF.